One T cell receptor beta chain is described in this entry. TCRdb passed the RACE reads through MiXCR, listing each CDR3 protein once. The repertoire holds approximately 90,000 distinct CDR3 sequences, with around 8.8% as singletons. The data derive from a study of human T cells and chemical hapten exposure. Study information: Patients were given diphenylcyclopropenone on the scalp weekly across the approximately 25-week study.

Time point defined: pre-sensitization, week 0. Treatment: therapeutic diphenylcyclopropenone sensitization with weekly scalp DPC. This clonotype was obtained from a man aged 35 to 55 with alopecia areata. Some clones in this sample may be carry-over from other donors' samples. The material was whole blood, obtained in connection with sensitization to the hapten diphenylcyclopropenone (DPC).

CDR3 sequence reads: CATRGGRNQPQHF. CDR3 nucleotide sequence: TGTGCCACCCGGGGGGGTCGCAATCAGCCCCAGCATTTT. The rearrangement uses TRBV2 and TRBJ1-5; weak D call: TRBD1 (5 bases). This CDR3 has 13 amino acids. Trimming pared 10 bases from V and 2 bases from J, leaving 12 bases between. Germline values: CDR1 SNHLY, CDR2 FYNNEI.